Detailed here is one T cell receptor beta chain. Its antigen remains unidentified. Per-base qualities were not stored, and no clone one base away is much larger. The entry originates in a study of cytotoxic CD8 clonotypes in ibrutinib-treated CLL (dated by TCRdb to the early 2020s). In the study overall: The cohort had about a dozen relapsed/refractory and 15 treatment-naive patients; 17 to 18 were IGHV unmutated. Responses were partial in around 25 patients and complete in 2; after median approximately 69 months follow-up, approximately 15 stayed in remission and approximately 12 progressed. Samples at response were collected after a median of around twelve months of treatment, with a range of roughly 6 to 40 months. An average of 255,043 productive templates and 80,000 to 100,000 productive rearrangements was obtained per sample. Of the roughly 79 people in the trial, some 28 had longitudinal samples available. Cryopreserved peripheral blood mononuclear cells were collected before treatment, at response, and at either disease progression or sustained remission.

Findings and caveats that apply to the study as a whole: Clonality rose at ibrutinib response, remained stable during sustained remission, and dropped back toward baseline at progression. Public clonotypes were found to be uncommon and were observed to contract or remain stable during treatment; the increase in clonality was shown to reflect expansion of private clonotypes at ibrutinib response. Baseline clonality exceeded that of age-matched healthy donors and correlated strongly with circulating CD8+ T-cell counts. Sampling times were not matched between sustained-remission and progressing patients, and lymph node repertoires were not studied.

On a MiSeq, deep resolution sequencing aimed for a depth between 1 in 1 million and 1 in 200,000 T cells, with each clonotype covered 10x on average. TCR beta libraries were generated with the immunoSEQ hsTCRB Kit. The paper's processing steps were these. The data were analyzed with ImmunoSEQ Analyzer and ImmunoSEQ Data Assistant, and V, D and J gene assignments followed IMGT definitions. Clonality was computed as one minus normalized Shannon entropy of productive rearrangement frequencies, ranging from 0 to 1. Public clonotype analysis was restricted to overrepresented clonotypes comprising at least 0.05% of each patient's repertoire. Fewer than 15 repertoires from age-matched healthy donors, obtained from immuneACCESS, served as clonality controls. TCRdb carries this immuneACCESS record with in-frame sequences only. Its versions omit some clonotypes, under half of them owing to an unresolved V gene in the studies checked, with the rest unexplained. Clone size and V and J calls were adopted from that table, with D and trimming inferred from the DNA. The sample contains tens of thousands of clones, 62% of them found a single time. Of the sample, 13% to 15% falls within the top ten clones.

V is trimmed back by 1 base and J by 5 bases, and the junction contains 3 bases that no gene match accounts for. Taken from the germline V gene, the CDR1 and CDR2 loops are SGHRS and YFSETQ. Spanning cysteine to phenylalanine, the CDR3 consists of 14 amino acids. Only CDR3 DNA remains: 42 bases, in frame from the first base. For TCR beta library preparation, roughly 2 micrograms of genomic DNA were extracted from the cryopreserved PBMCs. High-throughput TCR beta sequencing was performed on longitudinal blood samples from CLL patients receiving ibrutinib monotherapy. The patients took part in an open-label, single-center phase 2 trial of ibrutinib monotherapy.

The input for sequencing was PBMCs, taken before ibrutinib treatment. The receptor was derived from a human donor with chronic lymphocytic leukemia. This chain is built from TRBV5-1 and TRBJ2-3; the junction holds 8 bases that match TRBD2. The nucleotide sequence reads as follows: TGCGCCAGCAGCTTGTACGGGAGGGAAGATACGCAGTATTTT. Its amino acids are CASSLYGREDTQYF.